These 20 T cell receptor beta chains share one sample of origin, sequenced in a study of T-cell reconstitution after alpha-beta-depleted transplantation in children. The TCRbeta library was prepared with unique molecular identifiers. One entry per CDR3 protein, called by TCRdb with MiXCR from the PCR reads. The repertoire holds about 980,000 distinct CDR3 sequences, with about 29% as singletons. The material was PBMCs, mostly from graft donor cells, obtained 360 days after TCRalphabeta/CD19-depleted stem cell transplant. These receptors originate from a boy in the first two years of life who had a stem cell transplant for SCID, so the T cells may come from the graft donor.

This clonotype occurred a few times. The CDR3 DNA follows: TGCAGTGCTAGTTTCTTTCAGCAGTACTTC. Translated, it gives CSASFFQQYF. The rearrangement links TRBV20-1 to TRBJ2-7; D not resolved. V was cut by 3 bases and J by 8 bases, with 8 bases left in between. This CDR3 comprises 10 residues. CDR1 is DFQATT and CDR2 is SNEGSKA in the germline V gene (reference sequence).

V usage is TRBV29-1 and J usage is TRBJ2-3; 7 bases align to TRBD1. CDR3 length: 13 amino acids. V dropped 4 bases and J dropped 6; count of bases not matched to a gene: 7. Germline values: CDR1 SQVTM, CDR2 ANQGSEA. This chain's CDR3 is CSVGHDRVDTQYF. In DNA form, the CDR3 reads TGCAGCGTTGGACACGACAGGGTGGATACGCAGTATTTT.

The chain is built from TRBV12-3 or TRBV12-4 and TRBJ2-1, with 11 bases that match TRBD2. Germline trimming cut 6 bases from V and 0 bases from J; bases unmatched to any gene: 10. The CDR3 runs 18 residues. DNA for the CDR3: TGTGCCAGCAGCCGCGCTAGCGGGGGGACCAACTCCTACAATGAGCAGTTCTTC. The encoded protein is CASSRASGGTNSYNEQFF.

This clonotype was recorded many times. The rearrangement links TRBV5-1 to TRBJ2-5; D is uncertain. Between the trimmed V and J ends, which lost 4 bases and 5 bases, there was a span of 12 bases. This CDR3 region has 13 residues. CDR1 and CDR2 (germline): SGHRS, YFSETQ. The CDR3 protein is CASSQKGRETQYF. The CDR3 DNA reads TGCGCCAGCAGCCAAAAAGGAAGGGAGACCCAGTACTTC.

The CDR3 reads CASSFGTDHVLIEQYF. The CDR3 bases are TGCGCCAGCAGCTTCGGGACGGACCATGTCCTTATAGAGCAGTACTTC. The genes are TRBV5-1 and TRBJ2-7, with D perhaps TRBD1 or TRBD2 (5 bases each). The CDR3 extends over 16 amino acids. Germline-derived CDR1 and CDR2 are SGHRS and YFSETQ. V lost 2 bases, J lost 7 bases, and 22 bases lay in between.

The CDR3 DNA is TGTGCCAGCAGTTTCTGGGGAGCGGGGGGGGCCTACAATGAGCAGTTCTTC. Its translation: CASSFWGAGGAYNEQFF. The chain has TRBV12-3 or TRBV12-4 and TRBJ2-1, with 10 nucleotides matching TRBD2. J lost 2 bases, V lost 3 bases, and 7 bases had no gene match. The CDR3 is 17 residues long.

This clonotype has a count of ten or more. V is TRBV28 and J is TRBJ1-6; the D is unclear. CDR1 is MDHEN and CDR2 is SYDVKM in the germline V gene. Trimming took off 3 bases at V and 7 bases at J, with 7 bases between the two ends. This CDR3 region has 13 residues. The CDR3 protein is CASSFLGNSPLHF. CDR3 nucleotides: TGTGCCAGCAGTTTTTTAGGGAATTCACCCCTCCACTTT.

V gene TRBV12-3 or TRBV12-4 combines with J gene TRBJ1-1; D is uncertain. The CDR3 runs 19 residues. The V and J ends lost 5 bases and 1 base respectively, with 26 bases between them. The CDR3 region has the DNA TGTGCCAGCAGTCAACCTCTCCCGGGCCGACTCACAACGAACACTGAAGCTTTCTTT. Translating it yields CASSQPLPGRLTTNTEAFF.

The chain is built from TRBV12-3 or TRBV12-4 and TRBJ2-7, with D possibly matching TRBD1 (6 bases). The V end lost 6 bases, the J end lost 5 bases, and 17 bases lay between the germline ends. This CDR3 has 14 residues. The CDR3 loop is CASRDQGIKDEQYF. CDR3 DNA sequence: TGTGCCAGCAGAGACCAGGGGATCAAGGACGAGCAGTACTTC.

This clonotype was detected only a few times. The CDR3 loop reads CSARGGEETQYF. The DNA for the CDR3 is TGCAGTGCCCGCGGCGGGGAGGAGACCCAGTACTTC. This chain links TRBV20-1 with TRBJ2-5; D is perhaps TRBD2 (6 bases). Looked up from germline, CDR1 is DFQATT and CDR2 is SNEGSKA (reference sequence). This CDR3 spans 12 amino acids. The V end was cut by 6 bases, the J end by 5 bases, with 13 bases between.

The CDR3 coding sequence is TGTGCCAGCAGTTTACGGGGACCGAAGGTTGATACGCAGTATTTT. Translation: CASSLRGPKVDTQYF. The chain combines TRBV12-3 or TRBV12-4 with TRBJ2-3, with D possibly called TRBD1 or TRBD2 (5 bases each). The CDR3 spans 15 residues. V lost 2 bases to trimming and J lost 6 bases, with 15 bases between them.

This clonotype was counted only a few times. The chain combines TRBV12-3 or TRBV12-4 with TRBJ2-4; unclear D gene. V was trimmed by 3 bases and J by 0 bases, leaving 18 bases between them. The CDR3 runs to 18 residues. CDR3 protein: CASSFGSTMILAKNIQYF. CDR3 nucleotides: TGTGCCAGCAGTTTTGGGTCTACCATGATACTAGCCAAAAACATTCAGTACTTC.

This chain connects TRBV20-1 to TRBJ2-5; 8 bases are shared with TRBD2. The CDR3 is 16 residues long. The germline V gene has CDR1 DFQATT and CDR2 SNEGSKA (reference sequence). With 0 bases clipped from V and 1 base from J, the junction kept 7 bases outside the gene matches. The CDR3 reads CSARDGTRPPQETQYF. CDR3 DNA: TGCAGTGCTAGAGATGGGACTAGACCCCCCCAAGAGACCCAGTACTTC.

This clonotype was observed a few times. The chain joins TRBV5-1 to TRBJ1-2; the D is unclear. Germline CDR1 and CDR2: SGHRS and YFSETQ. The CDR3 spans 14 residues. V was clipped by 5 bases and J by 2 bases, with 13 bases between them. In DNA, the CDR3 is TGCGCCAGCAGTGAGGCGGGATCCAACTATGGCTACACCTTC. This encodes CASSEAGSNYGYTF.

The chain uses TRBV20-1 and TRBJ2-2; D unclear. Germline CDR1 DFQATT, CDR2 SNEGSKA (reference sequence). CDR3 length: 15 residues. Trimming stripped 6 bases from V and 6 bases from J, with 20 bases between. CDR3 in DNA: TGCAGTGCCAAATCCCCTAGTGATCGGGCCGGGGAGCTGTTTTTT. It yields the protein CSAKSPSDRAGELFF.

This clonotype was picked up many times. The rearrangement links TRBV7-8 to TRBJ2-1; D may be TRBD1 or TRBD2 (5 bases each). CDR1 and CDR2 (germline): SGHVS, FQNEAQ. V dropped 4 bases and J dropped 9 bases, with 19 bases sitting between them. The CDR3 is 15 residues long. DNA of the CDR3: TGTGCCAGCAGCTCCAAGCGCGTGGGGGTTTCTGAGCAGTTCTTC. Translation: CASSSKRVGVSEQFF.

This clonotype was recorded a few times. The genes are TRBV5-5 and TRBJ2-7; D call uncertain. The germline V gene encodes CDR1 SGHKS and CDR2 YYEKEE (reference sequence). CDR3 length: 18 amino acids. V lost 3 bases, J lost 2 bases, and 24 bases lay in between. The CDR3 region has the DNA TGTGCCAGCAGCTCGACCCCCTCCCCCGGTACCGGGCCCTACGAGCAGTACTTC. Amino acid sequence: CASSSTPSPGTGPYEQYF.

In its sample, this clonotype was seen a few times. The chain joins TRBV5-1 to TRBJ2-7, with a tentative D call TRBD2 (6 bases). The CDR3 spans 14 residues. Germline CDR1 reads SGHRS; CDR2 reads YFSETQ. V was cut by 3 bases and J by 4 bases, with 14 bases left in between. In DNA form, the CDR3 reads TGCGCCAGCAGCTGGTTCGGGGGTGCTTACGAGCAGTACTTC. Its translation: CASSWFGGAYEQYF.

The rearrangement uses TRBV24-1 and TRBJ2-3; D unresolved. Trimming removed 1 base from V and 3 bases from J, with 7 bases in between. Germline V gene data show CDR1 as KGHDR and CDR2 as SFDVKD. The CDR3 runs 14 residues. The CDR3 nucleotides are TGTGCCACCAGTGATTTCCGCAAGACAGATACGCAGTATTTT. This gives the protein CATSDFRKTDTQYF.

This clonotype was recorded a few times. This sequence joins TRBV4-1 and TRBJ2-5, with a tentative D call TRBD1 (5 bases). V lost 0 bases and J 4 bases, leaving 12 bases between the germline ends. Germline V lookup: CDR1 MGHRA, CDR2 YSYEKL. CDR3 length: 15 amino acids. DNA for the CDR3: TGCGCCAGCAGCCAAGATGAGGTCCAGGGAGAGACCCAGTACTTC. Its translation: CASSQDEVQGETQYF.